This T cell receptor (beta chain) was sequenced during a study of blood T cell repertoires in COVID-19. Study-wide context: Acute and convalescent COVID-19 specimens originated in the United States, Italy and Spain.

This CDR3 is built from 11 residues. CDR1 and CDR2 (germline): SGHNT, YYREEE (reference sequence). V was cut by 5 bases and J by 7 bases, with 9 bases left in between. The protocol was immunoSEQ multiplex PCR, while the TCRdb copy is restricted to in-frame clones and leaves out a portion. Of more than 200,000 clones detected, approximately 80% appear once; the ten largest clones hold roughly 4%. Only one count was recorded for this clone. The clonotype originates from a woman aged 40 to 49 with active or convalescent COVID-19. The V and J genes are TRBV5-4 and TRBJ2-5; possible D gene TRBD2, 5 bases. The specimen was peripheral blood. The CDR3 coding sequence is TGTGCCAGCAGGACCGGGATGACCCAGTACTTC. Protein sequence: CASRTGMTQYF.